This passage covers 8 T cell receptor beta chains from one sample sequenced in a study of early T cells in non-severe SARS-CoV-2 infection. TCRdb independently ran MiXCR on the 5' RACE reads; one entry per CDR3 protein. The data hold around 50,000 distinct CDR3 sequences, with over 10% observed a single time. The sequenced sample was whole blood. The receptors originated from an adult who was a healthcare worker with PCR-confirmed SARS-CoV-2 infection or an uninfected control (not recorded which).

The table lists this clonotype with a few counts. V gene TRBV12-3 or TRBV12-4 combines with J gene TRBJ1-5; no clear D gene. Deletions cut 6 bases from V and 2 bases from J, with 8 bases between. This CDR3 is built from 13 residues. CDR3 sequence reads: CASRNSGNQPQHF. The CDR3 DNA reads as TGTGCCAGCAGGAACAGTGGCAATCAGCCCCAGCATTTT.

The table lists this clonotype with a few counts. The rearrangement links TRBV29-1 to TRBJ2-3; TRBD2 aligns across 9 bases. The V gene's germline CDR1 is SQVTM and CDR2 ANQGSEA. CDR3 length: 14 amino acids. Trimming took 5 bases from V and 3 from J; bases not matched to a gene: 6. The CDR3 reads CSVQLAGRTDTQYF. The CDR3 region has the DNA TGCAGCGTTCAGCTAGCGGGACGAACAGATACGCAGTATTTT.

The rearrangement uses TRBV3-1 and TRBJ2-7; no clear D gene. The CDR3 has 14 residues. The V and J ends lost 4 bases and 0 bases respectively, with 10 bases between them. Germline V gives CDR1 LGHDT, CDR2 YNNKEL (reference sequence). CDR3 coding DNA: TGTGCCAGCAGCCCGCAAATCAGCTCCTACGAGCAGTACTTC. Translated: CASSPQISSYEQYF.

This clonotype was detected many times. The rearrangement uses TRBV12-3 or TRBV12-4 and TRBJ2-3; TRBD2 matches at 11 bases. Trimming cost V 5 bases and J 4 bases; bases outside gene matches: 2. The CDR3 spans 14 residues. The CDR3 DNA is TGTGCCAGCAGTCAACTAGCGGGAGCAGATACGCAGTATTTT. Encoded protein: CASSQLAGADTQYF.

The chain's CDR3 is CSAREEAGEREQFF. The CDR3 DNA follows: TGCAGTGCTAGAGAGGAAGCGGGAGAACGTGAGCAGTTCTTC. J is TRBJ2-1 and V is TRBV20-1, with 8 bases identical to TRBD2. The junction had 7 bases not matched to a gene; V was cut back by 0 bases and J by 9 bases. The V gene's germline CDR1 is DFQATT and CDR2 SNEGSKA (reference sequence). CDR3 length: 14 residues.

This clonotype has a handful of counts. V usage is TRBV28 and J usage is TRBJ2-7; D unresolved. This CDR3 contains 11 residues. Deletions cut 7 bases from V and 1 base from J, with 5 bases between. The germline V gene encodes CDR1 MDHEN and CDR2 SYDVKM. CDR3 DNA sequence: TGTGCCAGCACCCGATCCTACGAGCAGTACTTC. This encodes CASTRSYEQYF.

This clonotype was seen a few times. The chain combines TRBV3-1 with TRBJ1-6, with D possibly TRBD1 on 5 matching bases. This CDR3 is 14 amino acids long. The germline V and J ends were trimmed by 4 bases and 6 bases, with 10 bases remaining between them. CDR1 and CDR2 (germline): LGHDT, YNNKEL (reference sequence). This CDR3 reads CASSPQGSNSPLHF. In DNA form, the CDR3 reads TGTGCCAGCAGCCCGCAGGGAAGTAATTCACCCCTCCACTTT.

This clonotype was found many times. CDR3 nucleotide sequence: TGCAGTGGGCAGACAGATACGCAGTATTTT. Its translation is CSGQTDTQYF. The chain combines TRBV20-1 with TRBJ2-3; unclear D gene. Germline CDR1 reads DFQATT; CDR2 reads SNEGSKA (reference sequence). This CDR3 has 10 amino acids. Trimming pared 7 bases from V and 3 bases from J, leaving 5 bases between.